The source of this T cell receptor beta chain is a study of blood T cells in healthy people across ages. Healthy Caucasians from Russia aged about 6 to 95 served as donors. CDR1 and CDR2 (germline): DFQATT, SNEGSKA (reference sequence). Trimming cost V 0 bases and J 8 bases, with 19 bases left between them. The CDR3 consists of 15 residues. Next came a second PCR, run for about 7 to 12 cycles, which used a sample-barcoded 5' primer along with a J-beta primer mix. TCRdb re-derived calls from the 5' RACE reads in MiXCR, one entry per CDR3 protein. The repertoire consists of approximately 800,000 distinct CDR3 sequences, with about 26% occurring once and the leading ten covering about 3%. The data also belong to a second study, concerning T cells of mothers and their children. That publication notes: During the second PCR, the M1S primer introduced sample barcodes along with 2-4 random nucleotides. Maternal samples each gave over 9 million TCR beta CDR3 reads, and child samples about 3 million each. Relative to unrelated pairs, biologically related mother-child dyads exhibited marginally greater, non-significant overlap.

The receptor was isolated from a boy aged 5-17 years in good health. The rearrangement uses TRBV20-1 and TRBJ1-2; possibly TRBD1 for D (5 bases). The sequenced material came from blood. The CDR3 loop is CSAREGPAGVNGYTF. In DNA, the CDR3 is TGCAGTGCTAGAGAGGGACCTGCGGGGGTTAACGGCTACACCTTC.